A selection of T cell receptor beta chains follows, all from one sample in a study of post-analysis software for immune sequencing data. TCRdb re-called the PCR reads through MiXCR, storing one row per CDR3 protein. This table holds roughly 800,000 distinct CDR3 sequences, around 50% found once. Input material: blood. Receptors were obtained from a girl between 5 and 17 years old with multiple sclerosis. Both conserved end residues are part of each CDR3.

J	V	CDR3
TRBJ2-6	TRBV7-3	CASSQQGATGANVLTF
TRBJ2-7	TRBV20-1	CSAGSTSGIMSEQYF
TRBJ2-6	TRBV5-1	CASSDGAGRSGANVRTF
TRBJ2-1	TRBV29-1	CSVEASPGRYNEQFF
TRBJ2-7	TRBV12-3/TRBV12-4	CASRRGAYEQYF
TRBJ2-1	TRBV12-3/TRBV12-4	CASSGTGTSGSYNEQFF
TRBJ2-3	TRBV29-1	CSVDLNTADTQYF
TRBJ2-3	TRBV6-4	CASSEGRGAATDTQYF
TRBJ2-5	TRBV5-1	CASGPGLATQETQYF
TRBJ1-5	TRBV5-5	CASPGEDREGCQPQHF
TRBJ2-5	TRBV12-3/TRBV12-4	CASSPGRGTETQYF
TRBJ2-5	TRBV12-3/TRBV12-4	CASSLGPGGDQTQYF
TRBJ2-1	TRBV3-1	CASSQGRKDEQFF
TRBJ2-7	TRBV10-3	CAISSGTGQYEQYF
TRBJ2-7	TRBV12-3/TRBV12-4	CASRHSRDRVPYEQYF
TRBJ2-5	TRBV5-1	CASSLFIPGRETQYF
TRBJ2-1	TRBV9	CASSELADSYNEQFF
TRBJ2-7	TRBV20-1	CSAAQRQGSYEQYF
TRBJ1-1	TRBV7-8	CASSLVLSRGYSEAFF
TRBJ2-4	TRBV5-1	CASSSYRAKNIQYF
TRBJ2-1	TRBV7-9	CASSHKTGLTYNEQFF
TRBJ2-1	TRBV5-1	CASSPGGISYNEQFF
TRBJ2-3	TRBV20-1	CSARDRLAGGYTDTQYF
TRBJ2-3	TRBV7-2	CASSLELLTDTQYF
TRBJ2-3	TRBV20-1	CSAIYRVTDTQYF
TRBJ1-1	TRBV7-9	CASSLAGPTGRDTEAFF
TRBJ1-1	TRBV12-3/TRBV12-4	CASSLMGSWATEAFF
TRBJ2-3	TRBV20-1	CSATATAGQLDTQYF
TRBJ2-3	TRBV5-1	CASRLAGRSDTQYF
TRBJ2-7	TRBV5-1	CASSPNYEGAYEQYF
TRBJ1-4	TRBV7-9	CASSPTSNEKLFF
TRBJ2-7	TRBV6-1	CASGGWRGGEQYF
TRBJ2-1	TRBV12-3/TRBV12-4	CASSPAGALYNEQFF
TRBJ2-7	TRBV6-5	CASRRGILSYEQYF
TRBJ2-7	TRBV20-1	CSAPVPGQGYEQYF
TRBJ1-4	TRBV2	CASSGDRVEKLFF
TRBJ1-2	TRBV12-3/TRBV12-4	CASSLGSGGRYGYTF
TRBJ2-5	TRBV12-2	CASRLTDWYQETQYF
TRBJ2-5	TRBV3-1	CATSQVNQETQYF
TRBJ1-2	TRBV7-3	CASSLTRTGRLYGYTF
TRBJ1-2	TRBV9	CASSPLEGYTF
TRBJ2-5	TRBV29-1	CSVEDPDRGGQTQYF
TRBJ2-7	TRBV6-5	CASRPSTGAYEQYF
TRBJ1-4	TRBV12-3/TRBV12-4	CASSPDRDHEKLFF
TRBJ2-1	TRBV10-3	CAISEGLAGGLNEQFF